Presented here are 8 T cell receptor beta chains from one specimen sequenced in a study of T cell responses to AZD1222 COVID-19 vaccine (dated by TCRdb to the early 2020s). The library was obtained by the immunoSEQ multiplex PCR assay. The clones in this table, taken by TCRdb from immuneACCESS, are in-frame only. Not every clone is retained; where verified, under half of the shortfall comes from an unresolved V gene, and the cause of the rest is unknown. In all, the sample holds over 95,000 clones, and roughly 92% of those were seen once. Around 4.3% of the sample goes to the ten largest clones. The time point label on this specimen signifies: baseline before first vaccination. Sequencing was performed on peripheral blood, taken on day 0 of AZD1222 vaccination. These receptors originate from an adult in good health.

The chain uses TRBV6-5 and TRBJ1-1, with a possible D match to TRBD1 (5 bases). Germline V lookup: CDR1 MNHEY, CDR2 SVGAGI. This CDR3 is built from 14 residues. The V gene lost 6 bases and the J gene lost 1 base, with 12 bases spanning the gap. DNA for the CDR3: TGTGCCAGCAGCCGCCTTCAGGGGAACACTGAAGCTTTCTTT. It is translated as CASSRLQGNTEAFF.

This clone has only one observation. The chain uses TRBV19 and TRBJ1-1; 9 bases are shared with TRBD1. Germline loops: CDR1 LNHDA, CDR2 SQIVND (reference sequence). CDR3 length: 13 amino acids. Trimming cost V 6 bases and J 7 bases; bases outside gene matches: 6. Written as DNA, the CDR3 is TGTGCCAGTAGGGACAGGGGAAAGGGTGAAGCTTTCTTT. Amino acids: CASRDRGKGEAFF.

The V and J genes are TRBV4-1 and TRBJ2-1; 7 bases are shared with TRBD1. V shed 1 base and J 4 bases; nucleotides not matched to a gene: 1. The CDR3 sequence is 14 residues long. Germline V gives CDR1 MGHRA, CDR2 YSYEKL. CDR3 sequence reads: CASSQVQGYNEQFF. The CDR3 coding sequence is TGCGCCAGCAGCCAAGTACAGGGGTACAATGAGCAGTTCTTC.

The J gene is TRBJ2-3, the V gene TRBV4-3, with a weak D call TRBD2 (5 bases). V shed 0 bases and J shed 2 bases, with 9 bases lying between them. The CDR3 runs 15 residues. From germline, CDR1 is LGHNA and CDR2 YSLEER. In DNA form, the CDR3 reads TGCGCCAGCAGCCAAGATTCTAGCCACACAGATACGCAGTATTTT. Amino acids: CASSQDSSHTDTQYF.

The chain couples TRBV19 to TRBJ1-3; a possible D gene is TRBD1 (6 bases). V lost 4 bases, J lost 0 bases, and 13 bases lay in between. The CDR3 extends over 16 amino acids. Germline loops: CDR1 LNHDA, CDR2 SQIVND (reference sequence). For the CDR3, the DNA is TGTGCCAGTAGTACCACAGGGCTCGACTCTGGAAACACCATATATTTT. Encoded protein: CASSTTGLDSGNTIYF.

J is TRBJ1-2 and V is TRBV28; 12 bases agree with TRBD1. The CDR3 consists of 16 residues. V shed 4 bases and J 3 bases; nucleotides not matched to a gene: 6. Germline V gene lookup returns CDR1 MDHEN and CDR2 SYDVKM. Written as DNA, the CDR3 is TGTGCCAGCAGTTCCCGGGACAGGGGGCCCCACTATGGCTACACCTTC. Translated, it gives CASSSRDRGPHYGYTF.

The rearrangement uses TRBV2 and TRBJ1-2; 11 bases line up with TRBD1. From germline, CDR1 is SNHLY and CDR2 FYNNEI. This CDR3 has 14 amino acids. Trimming removed 10 bases from V and 7 bases from J; junction bases left unmatched: 11. The CDR3: CANMSGTGGFGYTF. CDR3 coding DNA: TGTGCCAACATGTCTGGGACAGGGGGATTTGGCTACACCTTC.

This clone came up once. The chain uses TRBV11-2 and TRBJ2-4; TRBD2 is a possible D gene (6 bases). Trimming removed 7 bases from V and 9 bases from J, with 16 bases in between. The CDR3 is 13 amino acids. Germline V gives CDR1 SGHAT, CDR2 FQNNGV. CDR3 loop: CASTPRGDVIQYF. CDR3 nucleotide sequence: TGTGCCAGCACCCCGCGGGGAGACGTCATTCAGTACTTC.